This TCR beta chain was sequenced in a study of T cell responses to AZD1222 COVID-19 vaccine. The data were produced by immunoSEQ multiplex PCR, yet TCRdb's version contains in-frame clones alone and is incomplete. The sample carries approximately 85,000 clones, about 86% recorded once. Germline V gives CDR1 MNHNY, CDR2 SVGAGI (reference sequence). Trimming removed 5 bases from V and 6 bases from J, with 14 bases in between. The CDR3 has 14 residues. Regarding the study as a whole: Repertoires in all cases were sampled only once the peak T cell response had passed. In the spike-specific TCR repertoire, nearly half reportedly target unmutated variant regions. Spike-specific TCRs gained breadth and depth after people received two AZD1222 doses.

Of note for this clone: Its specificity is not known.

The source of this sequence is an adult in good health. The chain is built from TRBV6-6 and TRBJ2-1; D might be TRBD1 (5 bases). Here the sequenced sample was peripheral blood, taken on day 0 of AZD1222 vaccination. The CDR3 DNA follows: TGTGCCAGCAGTGGCTCCCAGGGCCGCAATGAGCAGTTCTTC. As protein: CASSGSQGRNEQFF.